This T cell receptor beta chain was obtained from a study of blood T cells in healthy people across ages. Ten milliliters of peripheral blood were drawn from each donor. With each sample, at least 5.5 micrograms of total RNA were extracted. The CDR3 consists of 14 residues. The trim removed 6 bases at V and 6 bases at J, leaving 12 bases unmatched. The germline CDR1 and CDR2 sequences are DFQATT and SNEGSKA (reference sequence). Sample-barcoded 5' priming and a J-beta primer mix drove a second PCR of roughly 7 to 11 cycles. Researchers report that a template-switch adaptor with 12 random nucleotides tagged each cDNA molecule. TCRdb re-analysed the 5' RACE reads in MiXCR, keeping a single row per CDR3 protein. The table has approximately 820,000 distinct CDR3 sequences, around 45% seen once; the top ten hold nearly 20%.

Sample: blood. The sequence came from a man aged 55 to 70 in good health. The V gene is TRBV20-1, the J gene TRBJ2-7; the match to TRBD1 covers 9 bases. CDR3 DNA: TGCAGTGCGACCTCCGACAGGGGGACGGGCGAGCAGTACTTC. As protein: CSATSDRGTGEQYF.